This T cell receptor (beta chain) came from a study of blood T cell repertoires in COVID-19. This clone was observed a single time. Using immunoSEQ multiplex PCR, the repertoire was profiled, and TCRdb retains in-frame clones only, with some absent. The sample has tens of thousands of clones; roughly 90% are singletons. The origin of this receptor is a human donor in a cohort sampled during active COVID-19. Sequenced: peripheral blood.

In DNA, the CDR3 is TGTGCCAGCAGTGAGATAGTTTCGACAGGGGAGGGCTACACCTTC. Its protein is CASSEIVSTGEGYTF. The V gene is TRBV2, the J gene TRBJ1-2, with 8 bases lining up with TRBD1. CDR1 and CDR2 (germline): SNHLY, FYNNEI. Trimming took 3 bases from V and 8 from J; bases not matched to a gene: 11. This CDR3 has 15 residues.